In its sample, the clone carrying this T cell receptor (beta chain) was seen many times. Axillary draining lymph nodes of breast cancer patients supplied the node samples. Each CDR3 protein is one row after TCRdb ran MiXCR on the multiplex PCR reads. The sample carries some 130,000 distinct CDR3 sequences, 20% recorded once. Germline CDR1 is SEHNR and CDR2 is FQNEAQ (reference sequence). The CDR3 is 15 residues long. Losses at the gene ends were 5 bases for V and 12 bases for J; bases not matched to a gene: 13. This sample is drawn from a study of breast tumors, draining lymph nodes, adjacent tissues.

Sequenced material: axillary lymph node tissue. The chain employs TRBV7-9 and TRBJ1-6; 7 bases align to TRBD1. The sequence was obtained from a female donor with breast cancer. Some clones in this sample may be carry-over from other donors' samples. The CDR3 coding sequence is TGTGCCAGCAGCCCCGAGGACGCCAGGGGGATACCCCTCCACTTT. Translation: CASSPEDARGIPLHF.